This T cell receptor beta chain was captured by sequencing in a study of T-cell memory formation after mild COVID-19. The wider study: Largely, TCR clusters stayed within a single donor.

Barcoded TCR alpha and TCR beta cDNA libraries with UMIs came from 5'RACE using constant-segment primers. From the 5' RACE reads, TCRdb called clonotypes with MiXCR, one entry per CDR3 protein. Of almost 350,000 distinct CDR3 sequences listed, about 20% are singletons. General study results and limits: What remained unconfirmed was the SARS-CoV-2 specificity of second-wave clones peaking on day 37. Clones contracting day 15 to 85 were balanced CD4/CD8; later expanders leaned CD4+.

As concerns this clonotype: The antigen remains undetermined.

This CDR3 contains 15 residues. The J segment lost 8 bases and the V segment lost 4 bases, leaving 8 bases of the junction unmatched. CDR1 is SGHRS and CDR2 is YFSETQ in the germline V gene. The receptor was derived from a man younger than 35 who had mild COVID-19 (a few samples of this study predate the infection). Cell type and time point are not known. Specimen: PBMCs or a T cell subset sorted from them (not recorded which). The chain combines TRBV5-1 with TRBJ2-1, with 11 bases lining up with TRBD2. CDR3 protein: CASSGLAGGMDEQFF. For the CDR3, the DNA is TGCGCCAGCAGCGGATTAGCGGGGGGGATGGATGAGCAGTTCTTC.